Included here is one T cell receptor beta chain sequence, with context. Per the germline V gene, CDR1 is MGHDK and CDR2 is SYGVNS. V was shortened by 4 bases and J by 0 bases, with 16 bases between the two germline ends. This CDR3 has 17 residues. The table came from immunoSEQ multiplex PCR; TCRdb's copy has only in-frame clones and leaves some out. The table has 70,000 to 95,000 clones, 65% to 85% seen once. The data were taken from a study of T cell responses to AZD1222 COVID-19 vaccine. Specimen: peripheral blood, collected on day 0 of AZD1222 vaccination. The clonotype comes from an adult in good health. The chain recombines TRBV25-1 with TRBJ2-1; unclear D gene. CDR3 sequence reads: CASSATLRSSSYNEQFF. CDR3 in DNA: TGTGCCAGCAGTGCTACCTTGAGGAGTAGCTCCTACAATGAGCAGTTCTTC.